This T cell receptor (beta chain) was sequenced during a study of blood T cell repertoires in COVID-19. At the level of the study: COVID-19 samples, acute and convalescent, were from the United States, Italy and Spain. The analysed material was cDNA or gDNA that came from T cells, B-cell-depleted T cells, or PBMCs.

There are 16 residues in the CDR3. The ends lost 4 bases at V and 8 bases at J; junction bases unmatched: 13. CDR1 and CDR2 (germline): KGHDR, SFDVKD. Authors' data handling: Cell counts per sample came from amplifying reference gene primers. Data came from immunoSEQ multiplex PCR; TCRdb stores just in-frame clones and leaves some out. V and J calls and clone size come straight from that table; D and trimming were deduced from the DNA. The table records roughly 240,000 clones, about 90% of them present only once. This chain links TRBV24-1 with TRBJ2-1; 7 bases are a match to TRBD1. Sequenced material: PBMCs or T cells enriched from blood (not recorded which). This TCR came from a man aged 50 to 59 who had been exposed to COVID-19. This chain's CDR3 is CATSDPRDSPFYEQFF. DNA for the CDR3: TGTGCCACCAGTGACCCCCGGGACAGCCCTTTCTATGAGCAGTTCTTC.